The clone carrying this TCR beta chain has more than one count but fewer than ten. What it recognizes is unknown. CDR3 length: 16 amino acids. Germline V gene lookup returns CDR1 MGHDK and CDR2 SYGVNS. The ends were cut back, 5 bases at V and 3 bases at J, with 19 bases in the middle. TCRdb's copy holds only in-frame clones and misses some; the assay was immunoSEQ multiplex PCR. Found here are more than 6,500 clones, about 69% of them singletons; the top ten hold roughly 25%. The data stem from a study of STAT3 mutations in large granular lymphocyte leukemia. Study-wide points: Every T-cell large granular lymphocyte leukemia patient had at least one immunodominant TCR beta clonotype.

This clonotype was sampled from a woman aged 40 to 50 with T-cell large granular lymphocyte leukemia. Some clones in this sample may be carry-over from other donors' samples. Sequencing was done on a sample of peripheral blood mononuclear cells. The V and J genes are TRBV25-1 and TRBJ1-2; the D gene is possibly TRBD1 (6 bases). The CDR3 loop is CASSPTQGQGDYGYTF. CDR3 coding DNA: TGTGCCAGCAGTCCCACCCAGGGGCAAGGGGACTATGGCTACACCTTC.